The sequence of this T cell receptor beta chain was determined in a study of CD8+ T cells in alopecia areata. Isolated RNA was reverse transcribed into cDNA used as the sequencing template. This table comes from immunoSEQ multiplex PCR, and its TCRdb copy is limited to in-frame clones, with some not included. The table lists approximately 200,000 clones, 50% to 60% of them singletons. About this clone: Its antigen is undetermined.

Treatment described: oral pan-JAK inhibitor, 5-10 mg twice daily. There are 12 residues in the CDR3. Germline V CDR1 and CDR2: SEHNR, FQNEAQ (reference sequence). The J segment lost 2 bases and the V segment lost 11 bases, leaving 2 bases of the junction unmatched. Whole-study results and caveats: A large proportion of expanded lesional clones were detected persisting in scalp and blood during tofacitinib.

The V call is TRBV7-9, the J call TRBJ2-7; 11 bases agree with TRBD2. The source was CD4+ T cells sorted from blood, collected at week 4, from a patient treated with tofacitinib. The sequence was obtained from a human donor with alopecia areata. CDR3 sequence (DNA): TGTGCCGTTAGCGGGGGGGCCTACGAGCAGTACTTC. The encoded protein is CAVSGGAYEQYF.